These 21 T cell receptor beta chains were sequenced from one sample in a study of blood T cell repertoires in COVID-19. TCRdb's copy holds only in-frame clones and misses some; the assay was immunoSEQ multiplex PCR. This table has hundreds of thousands of clones, approximately 86% appearing once. Input material: PBMCs or T cells enriched from blood (not recorded which). Receptors were obtained from a woman aged 45-65 years with acute COVID-19.

The rearrangement uses TRBV4-2 and TRBJ1-1, with D tentatively TRBD1 (6 bases). This CDR3 is built from 17 residues. CDR1 and CDR2 (germline): LGHNA, YNFKEQ. V was pared by 1 base and J by 1 base, with 16 bases between. The CDR3: CASSQVGRGTRNTEAFF. The DNA of the CDR3 is TGTGCCAGCAGCCAAGTGGGCAGGGGAACGCGGAACACTGAAGCTTTCTTT.

V gene TRBV7-2 combines with J gene TRBJ2-7; TRBD1 aligns across 10 bases. V shed 4 bases and J 0 bases; nucleotides not matched to a gene: 3. Germline V gene data show CDR1 as SGHTA and CDR2 as FQGNSA. This CDR3 is built from 15 residues. The CDR3 loop reads CASSWDRGTSYEQYF. Here the CDR3 DNA reads TGTGCCAGCAGCTGGGACAGGGGTACCTCCTACGAGCAGTACTTC.

The rearrangement joins TRBV28 to TRBJ2-2; 10 bases agree with TRBD2. Germline V gene sequence: CDR1 MDHEN, CDR2 SYDVKM. Germline trimming cut 5 bases from V and 5 bases from J; bases unmatched to any gene: 5. The CDR3 covers 15 residues. The CDR3 DNA is TGTGCCAGCAGTCTTATGACTAGCGGGACCGGGGAGCTGTTTTTT. It specifies CASSLMTSGTGELFF.

The chain is built from TRBV2 and TRBJ2-5; 7 bases are a match to TRBD2. The CDR3 sequence is 15 residues long. The junction had 9 bases not matched to a gene; V was cut back by 3 bases and J by 5 bases. Germline values: CDR1 SNHLY, CDR2 FYNNEI. DNA of the CDR3: TGTGCCAGCAGTGAGACGGGACTACGGGCGGAGACCCAGTACTTC. It yields the protein CASSETGLRAETQYF.

The rearrangement links TRBV29-1 to TRBJ1-2; D uncertain. The germline gives CDR1 SQVTM, CDR2 ANQGSEA. V gave up 5 bases and J gave up 0 bases, with 4 bases separating them. The CDR3 sequence is 11 residues long. The CDR3 loop is CSVLSNYGYTF. The CDR3 coding sequence is TGCAGCGTTCTGTCTAACTATGGCTACACCTTC.

This clone appeared once. CDR3 residues: CASSLGLAGVGMSSYEQYF. The CDR3 bases are TGTGCCAGCAGCTTAGGATTAGCGGGAGTAGGGATGAGCTCCTACGAGCAGTACTTC. The chain carries TRBV7-2 and TRBJ2-7; 9 bases map to TRBD2. Germline CDR1 is SGHTA and CDR2 is FQGNSA. J lost 0 bases, V lost 1 base, and 13 bases had no gene match. The CDR3 sequence is 19 residues long. Supplemented by reference TRBV7-2 and TRBJ2-7, the full variable domain reads GAGVSQSPSNKVTEKGKDVELRCDPISGHTALYWYRQSLGQGLEFLIYFQGNSAPDKSGLPSDRFSAERTGGSVSTLTIQRTQQEDSAVYLCASSLGLAGVGMSSYEQYFGPGTRLTVT.

The rearrangement uses TRBV29-1 and TRBJ2-7; D might be TRBD1 (6 bases). Germline V gene sequence: CDR1 SQVTM, CDR2 ANQGSEA. Trimming shortened V by 0 bases and J by 4 bases, and 19 bases separated the two germline ends. The CDR3 contains 16 residues. The CDR3 spells CSVEDRTPGHLYEQYF. The CDR3 DNA reads TGCAGCGTTGAAGATCGCACCCCGGGACACCTTTACGAGCAGTACTTC.

The chain uses TRBV7-9 and TRBJ1-2; 7 positions agree with TRBD1. Germline CDR1 and CDR2: SEHNR and FQNEAQ (reference sequence). This CDR3 region has 15 residues. Trimming cost V 1 base and J 6 bases; bases outside gene matches: 8. CDR3 protein: CASSLEGRGRHGYTF. CDR3 in DNA: TGTGCCAGCAGCTTAGAGGGCAGGGGGAGGCATGGCTACACCTTC. Full variable domain (remainder filled in from reference TRBV7-9 and TRBJ1-2): DTGVSQNPRHKITKRGQNVTFRCDPISEHNRLYWYRQTLGQGPEFLTYFQNEAQLEKSRLLSDRFSAERPKGSFSTLEIQRTEQGDSAMYLCASSLEGRGRHGYTFGSGTRLTVV.

This sequence joins TRBV9 and TRBJ2-1; TRBD2 matches at 12 bases. This CDR3 region has 16 residues. Germline CDR1 is SGDLS and CDR2 is YYNGEE. J was trimmed by 9 bases and V by 4 bases; bases with no gene match: 11. Here the CDR3 reads CASSPTTSGRLGEQFF. CDR3 sequence (DNA): TGTGCCAGCAGCCCAACTACTAGCGGGAGGCTGGGTGAGCAGTTCTTC.

This clone has only a few counts. V usage is TRBV19 and J usage is TRBJ1-2, with TRBD1 identical over 11 bases. V dropped 5 bases and J dropped 8; count of bases not matched to a gene: 10. Germline V gene lookup returns CDR1 LNHDA and CDR2 SQIVND (reference sequence). The CDR3 consists of 15 residues. In DNA, the CDR3 is TGTGCCAGTAGTCCTGGACAGGGGGCCGGGTGGGGCTACACCTTC. Amino acid sequence: CASSPGQGAGWGYTF.

This sequence joins TRBV5-4 and TRBJ2-2; 9 bases align to TRBD2. CDR1 and CDR2 (germline): SGHNT, YYREEE (reference sequence). This CDR3 has 16 amino acids. The V and J ends lost 0 bases and 8 bases, in that order; junction bases with no gene match: 8. CDR3 sequence: CASSLAAGGPMGELFF. CDR3 DNA: TGTGCCAGCAGCTTGGCGGCGGGAGGGCCGATGGGGGAGCTGTTTTTT.

The chain has TRBV4-2 and TRBJ2-1; 7 bases map to TRBD2. V shed 0 bases, J shed 7 bases, and the junction held 9 bases outside the gene matches. The germline V gene encodes CDR1 LGHNA and CDR2 YNFKEQ. The CDR3 is 16 residues long. CDR3 loop: CASSQDRGSRGNEQFF. Written as DNA, the CDR3 is TGTGCCAGCAGCCAAGATCGCGGGAGCCGGGGGAATGAGCAGTTCTTC.

This clone was detected once. The chain links TRBV30 to TRBJ2-3, with D perhaps TRBD2 (5 bases). The V end lost 3 bases, the J end lost 4 bases, and 14 bases lay between the germline ends. CDR3 length: 14 amino acids. Germline assignment: CDR1 GTSNPN and CDR2 SVGIG (reference sequence). The CDR3 bases are TGTGCCTGGAGGGGCTGGAGGTACTCAGATACGCAGTATTTT. Its translation is CAWRGWRYSDTQYF.

The chain carries TRBV5-1 and TRBJ1-5, with TRBD1 matching 7 bases. The CDR3 runs 12 residues. Per the germline V gene, CDR1 is SGHRS and CDR2 is YFSETQ. J gave up 10 bases and V 0 bases, and 1 base lay outside the gene matches. CDR3 nucleotides: TGCGCCAGCAGCTTGGACAGGGGACCCCAGCATTTT. It yields the protein CASSLDRGPQHF.

The chain carries TRBV24-1 and TRBJ2-5, with a possible D match to TRBD2 (5 bases). The CDR3 is made up of 13 amino acids. Germline-derived CDR1 and CDR2 are KGHDR and SFDVKD. The germline V and J ends were trimmed by 8 bases and 4 bases, with 13 bases remaining between them. CDR3 DNA sequence: TGTGCCACCACTACTAGTTTTCTAGAGACCCAGTACTTC. Translating gives CATTTSFLETQYF.

The V and J genes are TRBV19 and TRBJ1-5; D gene uncertain. The CDR3 is made up of 14 amino acids. Germline V gene lookup returns CDR1 LNHDA and CDR2 SQIVND (reference sequence). Trimming removed 3 bases at V and 6 bases at J, with 12 bases between. CDR3 in DNA: TGTGCCAGTAGTATTAACCGGGGAGGTCAGCCCCAGCATTTT. The encoded protein is CASSINRGGQPQHF.

The chain recombines TRBV11-3 with TRBJ2-3, with D tentatively TRBD2 (6 bases). The CDR3 runs 17 residues. Germline CDR1 is SGHNT and CDR2 is YENEEA. With 4 bases removed from V and 4 bases from J, the gap between germline ends came to 21 bases. DNA for the CDR3: TGTGCCAGCAGCTCCCCGGCCGCGGGACGTAGCTCAGATACGCAGTATTTT. Amino acid sequence: CASSSPAAGRSSDTQYF.

This chain links TRBV6-1 with TRBJ2-7; 7 bases map to TRBD2. V lost 1 base to trimming and J lost 2 bases; unmatched junction nucleotides: 2. Germline CDR1 MNHNS, CDR2 SASEGT. The CDR3 covers 14 residues. CDR3 DNA: TGTGCCAGCAGTGAAGGAGGGAGGGCCTACGAGCAGTACTTC. Its protein is CASSEGGRAYEQYF.

The rearrangement joins TRBV7-6 to TRBJ1-6; the match to TRBD1 covers 8 bases. Germline CDR1 and CDR2: SGHVS and FNYEAQ. The ends lost 4 bases at V and 7 bases at J; junction bases unmatched: 6. This CDR3 contains 15 residues. CDR3 region: CASSWSRGRNSPLHF. DNA of the CDR3: TGTGCCAGCAGCTGGTCCAGGGGGCGGAATTCACCCCTCCACTTT.

The chain links TRBV6-5 to TRBJ1-2; 11 bases are a match to TRBD1. The CDR3 contains 14 residues. The V gene end was trimmed by 5 bases and the J gene end by 7 bases; junction bases not matched to a gene: 6. Per germline, CDR1 MNHEY and CDR2 SVGAGI. The CDR3 protein is CASSIGTGGSGYTF. The CDR3 region has the DNA TGTGCCAGCAGTATCGGGACAGGGGGATCTGGCTACACCTTC.

The chain joins TRBV19 to TRBJ2-5; TRBD1 agrees at 8 bases. Germline V gene sequence: CDR1 LNHDA, CDR2 SQIVND (reference sequence). Trimming cost V 7 bases and J 3 bases; bases outside gene matches: 7. The CDR3 extends over 14 amino acids. CDR3 nucleotides: TGTGCCAGTATGGCAGGGGGCGGAAAAGAGACCCAGTACTTC. Amino acids: CASMAGGGKETQYF.